This T cell receptor beta chain was found in a study of control samples from healthy donors and cancer patients. TCRdb's table, derived via immunoSEQ multiplex PCR, lists solely in-frame clones and lacks some. Of some 96,000 clones detected, about 90% appear once; the ten largest clones hold over 15%. This CDR3 has 12 residues. V gave up 4 bases and J gave up 6 bases, with 8 bases separating them. The germline gives CDR1 SGHTA, CDR2 FQGTGA. The V and J genes are TRBV7-3 and TRBJ2-3; D not certain. The sample consisted of blood. This receptor was taken from a woman between 45 and 60 years old in good health. The CDR3 nucleotides read TGTGCCAGCAGCTCTCCTGGGGATACGCAGTATTTT. Its translation: CASSSPGDTQYF.